Following are 21 T cell receptor beta chains from one sample sequenced in a study of blood T cell repertoires in COVID-19. TCRdb keeps only in-frame clones here, not all; method: immunoSEQ multiplex PCR. The sample includes 60,000 to 75,000 clones, approximately 91% seen only once; the top ten take approximately 1.6%. What was sequenced was peripheral blood. These receptors all stem from a human donor in a cohort sampled during active COVID-19.

The genes are TRBV5-1 and TRBJ2-5; a possible D gene is TRBD2 (5 bases). The CDR3 loop spans 16 amino acids. Per germline, CDR1 SGHRS and CDR2 YFSETQ. Trimming took off 4 bases at V and 0 bases at J, with 16 bases between the two ends. The CDR3 DNA sequence: TGCGCCAGCAGCCAGACGGGAATAACCAACCAAGAGACCCAGTACTTC. This codes for CASSQTGITNQETQYF.

This chain joins TRBV5-4 and TRBJ2-1; 9 bases are shared with TRBD1. This CDR3 has 15 residues. J was trimmed by 7 bases and V by 0 bases; bases with no gene match: 5. In germline, CDR1 is SGHNT, CDR2 YYREEE (reference sequence). CDR3: CASSLGGQGENEQFF. The CDR3 DNA sequence: TGTGCCAGCAGCTTGGGGGGACAGGGAGAGAATGAGCAGTTCTTC.

V is TRBV7-2 and J is TRBJ1-2; D not resolved. Trimming pared 1 base from V and 7 bases from J, leaving 13 bases between. CDR1 and CDR2 from the germline V gene are SGHTA and FQGNSA. The CDR3 covers 14 residues. CDR3 sequence (DNA): TGTGCCAGCAGCTTAGATCCAGGTTTTAGTGGCTACACCTTC. Encoded protein: CASSLDPGFSGYTF.

Turning to this clone: The sample contains more than one DNA sequence encoding this CDR3. The gene calls are TRBV6-5 and TRBJ1-1, with TRBD1 matching 7 bases. Germline V CDR1 and CDR2: MNHEY, SVGAGI. Trimming took 6 bases from V and 2 from J; bases not matched to a gene: 6. The CDR3 runs to 14 residues. The CDR3 nucleotides read TGTGCCAGCAGGGGGGGACAGATTAACACTGAAGCTTTCTTT. Translation gives CASRGGQINTEAFF.

The CDR3 here is CASSEFGGVADTQYF. CDR3 DNA: TGCGCCAGCAGTGAATTCGGGGGAGTCGCAGATACGCAGTATTTT. The chain employs TRBV10-1 and TRBJ2-3; D possibly corresponds to TRBD2 (6 bases). Germline assignment: CDR1 WNHNN and CDR2 SYGVQD (reference sequence). V was cut by 3 bases and J by 4 bases, with 14 bases left in between. This CDR3 comprises 15 residues.

V is TRBV28 and J is TRBJ2-7, with 8 bases lining up with TRBD1. There are 14 residues in the CDR3. V dropped 5 bases and J dropped 6; count of bases not matched to a gene: 9. Germline V CDR1 and CDR2: MDHEN, SYDVKM. The CDR3 reads CASSPQDRVREQYF. The CDR3 DNA reads TGTGCCAGCAGTCCCCAGGACAGGGTGCGCGAGCAGTACTTC.

The chain links TRBV10-2 to TRBJ2-2; D call uncertain. Germline V gene data show CDR1 as WSHSY and CDR2 as SAAADI. The CDR3 has 13 residues. V was clipped by 8 bases and J by 8 bases, with 15 bases between them. The DNA of the CDR3 is TGCGCCAGCGCGGAAGCCTCTAGGGGGGAGCTGTTTTTT. Protein: CASAEASRGELFF.

The chain joins TRBV24-1 to TRBJ2-5; 9 bases match TRBD1. The CDR3 covers 13 residues. Germline CDR1 is KGHDR and CDR2 is SFDVKD. The trim removed 7 bases at V and 3 bases at J, leaving 2 bases unmatched. CDR3 protein: CATRRQGEETQYF. CDR3 sequence (DNA): TGTGCCACCAGAAGACAGGGGGAAGAGACCCAGTACTTC.

The sample holds one count of this clone. The V gene is TRBV11-1, the J gene TRBJ2-3; the match to TRBD2 covers 15 bases. The V segment lost 8 bases and the J segment 2 bases; nucleotides outside the gene matches: 2. The CDR3 is made up of 15 amino acids. Germline CDR1 is SGHAT and CDR2 is FQDESV (reference sequence). The CDR3 bases are TGTGCCAGCGGGACTAGCGGGAGGTTCACAGATACGCAGTATTTT. Translation: CASGTSGRFTDTQYF. The full variable domain, completed using reference TRBV11-1 and TRBJ2-3, is EAEVAQSPRYKITEKSQAVAFWCDPISGHATLYWYRQILGQGPELLVQFQDESVVDDSQLPKDRFSAERLKGVDSTLKIQPAELGDSAMYLCASGTSGRFTDTQYFGPGTRLTVL.

This clone appeared a single time. The chain is built from TRBV19 and TRBJ2-7, with TRBD2 matching over 8 bases. CDR1 and CDR2 (germline): LNHDA, SQIVND (reference sequence). The CDR3 runs to 13 residues. The trim removed 8 bases at V and 1 base at J, leaving 4 bases unmatched. Here the CDR3 reads CASESGSSYEQYF. In DNA, the CDR3 is TGTGCCAGTGAAAGCGGGAGTTCCTACGAGCAGTACTTC. The whole variable domain, filled in from reference TRBV19 and TRBJ2-7, reads DGGITQSPKYLFRKEGQNVTLSCEQNLNHDAMYWYRQDPGQGLRLIYYSQIVNDFQKGDIAEGYSVSREKKESFPLTVTSAQKNPTAFYLCASESGSSYEQYFGPGTRLTVT.

The chain uses TRBV25-1 and TRBJ1-1, with D unresolved. Trimming removed 8 bases from V and 5 bases from J, with 15 bases in between. Per germline, CDR1 MGHDK and CDR2 SYGVNS. The CDR3 runs to 13 residues. CDR3 residues: CASSREGLTEAFF. DNA of the CDR3: TGTGCCAGCTCAAGGGAGGGTCTGACTGAAGCTTTCTTT. Complete variable domain (other parts from reference TRBV25-1 and TRBJ1-1): EADIYQTPRYLVIGTGKKITLECSQTMGHDKMYWYQQDPGMELHLIHYSYGVNSTEKGDLSSESTVSRIRTEHFPLTLESARPSHTSQYLCASSREGLTEAFFGQGTRLTVV.

The rearrangement links TRBV10-3 to TRBJ2-3; 8 nucleotides line up with TRBD1. The V gene end was trimmed by 8 bases and the J gene end by 2 bases; junction bases not matched to a gene: 18. This CDR3 region has 18 residues. The V gene's germline CDR1 is ENHRY and CDR2 SYGVKD. CDR3 loop: CAIRAGAGGYYPTDTQYF. The CDR3 DNA reads as TGTGCCATCCGGGCCGGGGCAGGGGGCTATTATCCCACAGATACGCAGTATTTT.

This chain joins TRBV7-9 and TRBJ2-3; 7 bases fit TRBD1. Germline V gene lookup returns CDR1 SEHNR and CDR2 FQNEAQ (reference sequence). The V segment lost 4 bases and the J segment 1 base; nucleotides outside the gene matches: 5. This CDR3 is 15 amino acids long. The CDR3 DNA follows: TGTGCCAGCAGCTCTCGACAGGGCGGCACAGATACGCAGTATTTT. Protein: CASSSRQGGTDTQYF.

The chain is built from TRBV4-3 and TRBJ2-2, with D possibly being TRBD2 (6 bases). Germline CDR1 and CDR2: LGHNA and YSLEER. The length of the CDR3 is 16 residues. The V end lost 4 bases, the J end lost 2 bases, and 14 bases lay between the germline ends. Here the CDR3 DNA reads TGCGCCAGCAGCCGGCTAGGTAGCGGCAACACCGGGGAGCTGTTTTTT. Its translation: CASSRLGSGNTGELFF.

The CDR3, as DNA: TGCGCCAGCACGCAACCGGGACTAGCGGGAGAGGTGACAGATACGCAGTATTTT. It encodes CASTQPGLAGEVTDTQYF. The genes are TRBV10-1 and TRBJ2-3; the match to TRBD2 covers 14 bases. This CDR3 has 18 residues. Germline V lookup: CDR1 WNHNN, CDR2 SYGVQD (reference sequence). With 7 bases clipped from V and 3 bases from J, the junction kept 12 bases outside the gene matches.

The chain is built from TRBV6-2 or TRBV6-3 and TRBJ2-7; TRBD2 is a possible D gene (6 bases). Germline V CDR1 and CDR2: MNHEY, SVGEGT. V was clipped by 6 bases and J by 0 bases, with 12 bases between them. The CDR3 extends over 14 amino acids. The CDR3 is CASSPDYSSYEQYF. Written as DNA, the CDR3 is TGTGCCAGCAGCCCGGACTATTCCTCCTACGAGCAGTACTTC.

The rearrangement uses TRBV7-3 and TRBJ2-5; 9 nucleotides line up with TRBD1. With V trimmed by 4 bases and J by 5 bases, 5 bases remained unmatched. The CDR3 totals 14 residues. Germline loops: CDR1 SGHTA, CDR2 FQGTGA. CDR3 sequence (DNA): TGTGCCAGCAGCTCACAGGGGGCGCAGGAGACCCAGTACTTC. Translation gives CASSSQGAQETQYF.

The rearrangement links TRBV7-2 to TRBJ2-5, with a tentative D call TRBD2 (7 bases). Deletions cut 5 bases from V and 3 bases from J, with 19 bases between. From germline, CDR1 is SGHTA and CDR2 FQGNSA. CDR3 length: 16 amino acids. The CDR3 is CASSLGGPGLEETQYF. For the CDR3, the DNA is TGTGCCAGCAGCCTCGGGGGGCCAGGACTAGAAGAGACCCAGTACTTC.

This clone appeared a few times. The V gene is TRBV4-1, the J gene TRBJ2-7; 8 positions match TRBD2. The CDR3 runs to 17 residues. With V trimmed by 4 bases and J by 0 bases, 11 bases remained unmatched. Germline values: CDR1 MGHRA, CDR2 YSYEKL. The CDR3 sequence: CASSRSGSPSSSYEQYF. The CDR3 coding sequence is TGCGCCAGCAGCCGAAGCGGGAGCCCCTCCTCCTCCTACGAGCAGTACTTC.

Here the CDR3 DNA reads TGTGCCAGCAGTCCCCGGGACTACTCCTACGAGCAGTACTTC. It encodes CASSPRDYSYEQYF. The gene calls are TRBV6-5 and TRBJ2-7; 7 bases match TRBD2. Germline lookup yields CDR1 MNHEY and CDR2 SVGAGI. This CDR3 spans 14 amino acids. V lost 5 bases, J lost 0 bases, and 4 bases stayed unmatched.

The rearrangement uses TRBV20-1 and TRBJ2-7; D perhaps matches TRBD2 (6 bases). The germline V and J ends were trimmed by 1 base and 9 bases, with 10 bases remaining between them. CDR3 length: 11 residues. Germline lookup yields CDR1 DFQATT and CDR2 SNEGSKA (reference sequence). As DNA, the CDR3 is TGCAGTGCTAGAGGCGGGGCTGGGCAGTACTTC. The encoded protein is CSARGGAGQYF.